This TCR beta chain was sequenced in a study of blood T cell repertoires in COVID-19. CDR1 and CDR2 (germline): WNHNN, SYGVQD (reference sequence). With V trimmed by 3 bases and J by 2 bases, 11 bases remained unmatched. This CDR3 comprises 18 residues. TCRdb's copy holds only in-frame clones and misses some; the assay was immunoSEQ multiplex PCR. The sample consists of almost 50,000 clones, about 83% of them appearing once. This TCR derives from a man aged 50 to 59 with acute or convalescent COVID-19. V is TRBV10-1 and J is TRBJ1-4; 8 nucleotides match TRBD1. The sample taken for sequencing was peripheral blood. CDR3 region: CASSESDRARETNEKLFF. The CDR3 DNA reads TGCGCCAGCAGTGAATCGGACAGGGCGCGTGAGACTAATGAAAAACTGTTTTTT.